This T cell receptor (beta chain) came from a study of shared clonotypes between healthy human individuals. Only in-frame clones appear in the TCRdb table, and some are missing; sequencing was by immunoSEQ multiplex PCR. Here the sample spans about 1.5 million clones, around 97% being singletons. The length of the CDR3 is 13 residues. Looked up from germline, CDR1 is KGHSH and CDR2 is LQKENI. The V gene lost 2 bases and the J gene lost 1 base, with 3 bases spanning the gap. The sample was naive CD4+ T cells sorted from blood. Subset here: CD45RA+ positively selected. This chain links TRBV18 with TRBJ2-4; D uncertain. The clonotype comes from a man aged 25-40 years in good health. CDR3 residues: CASSPGAKNIQYF. The CDR3 DNA is TGTGCCAGCTCACCAGGGGCCAAAAACATTCAGTACTTC. The complete variable domain, with remaining parts taken from reference TRBV18 and TRBJ2-4, reads NAGVMQNPRHLVRRRGQEARLRCSPMKGHSHVYWYRQLPEEGLKFMVYLQKENIIDESGMPKERFSAEFPKEGPSILRIQQVVRGDSAAYFCASSPGAKNIQYFGAGTRLSVL.